What follows is one T cell receptor beta chain and its context. As yet, its antigen is unknown. The data belong to a study of cytomegalovirus exposure and HLA in healthy donors. The CDR3 is 16 amino acids. CDR1 and CDR2 from the germline V gene are SGHNT and YYREEE (reference sequence). Study-level points and caveats: Data from an earlier analysis indicated that most TCR beta V segments were productive either about 90% or about 30% of the time. Some V segments (TRBV6-2 and TRBV6-3 among them) were excluded as indistinguishable. Cytomegalovirus association was assigned to over 150 TCR beta chains. Trimming of TCR beta V- and J-genes showed a link, identified in a later analysis, to a missense DCLRE1C variant.

Primers for the PCR totalled 60 Vbeta and 13 Jbeta. Only in-frame clones appear in the TCRdb table, and some are missing; sequencing was by immunoSEQ multiplex PCR. Counted here are over 150,000 clones, nearly 80% occurring once; the ten biggest clones make up roughly 13%. This chain uses TRBV5-4 with TRBJ2-5; 7 bases are a match to TRBD2. Matching the DNA end better, TRBJ2-7 makes the J call doubtful. This TCR was recovered from a man aged 25 to 40 in good health and CMV-seropositive. The sequenced sample consisted of PBMCs. The CDR3 is CASSLSSGTISYEQYF. CDR3 sequence (DNA): TGTGCCAGCAGCTTATCGTCCGGGACTATCTCCTACGAGCAGTACTTC.